This T cell receptor (beta chain) was sequenced in a study of blood T cells in healthy people across ages. With 0 bases removed from V and 5 bases from J, the gap between germline ends came to 11 bases. This CDR3 has 15 residues. The germline V gene has CDR1 LGHDT and CDR2 YNNKEL (reference sequence). General study findings and limits: Investigators viewed diversity estimates from one million T cells as underestimates, the study reported. Percentage of naive T cells showed a strong correlation with TCR beta diversity. Higher diversity, along with more naive CD4+ cells, distinguished long-lived donors from aged donors.

Donors were healthy Caucasian individuals from Russia aged about 6 to 95. The second PCR ran roughly 7 to 11 cycles with a sample-barcoded 5' primer and J-beta primers. MiXCR, applied by TCRdb to the 5' RACE reads, yields one record per CDR3 protein. Of fewer than 2,000,000 distinct CDR3 sequences in the sample, 39% were seen once. Regarding this clonotype: Its specificity is unknown.

This TCR was sampled from a human donor in good health. Material: blood. This chain uses TRBV3-1 with TRBJ2-1; D is uncertain. CDR3 region: CASSQDMAANNEQFF. CDR3 DNA: TGTGCCAGCAGCCAAGATATGGCGGCAAACAATGAGCAGTTCTTC.